This is a list of T cell receptor beta chains from one sample in a study of blood T cell repertoires in COVID-19. TCRdb's table, derived via immunoSEQ multiplex PCR, lists solely in-frame clones and lacks some. The sample includes 90,000 to 130,000 clones, approximately 90% of them seen just once. Sequenced sample: peripheral blood. The receptors stem from a woman aged 45-59 years with acute or convalescent COVID-19. The CDR3 runs from the conserved cysteine through the conserved F or W. D genes are given only for firm matches. Size is stated for part of the rows, as once, few or many counts, or as a class when the clone is expanded.

CDR3 length,V gene,D gene,clone size,J gene,CDR3 DNA,CDR3 protein
14,TRBV6-5,TRBD2,NA,TRBJ2-3,TGTGCGATCGGGACTAGCGGGAAGTCAGATACGCAGTATTTT,CAIGTSGKSDTQYF
12,TRBV15,NA,once,TRBJ2-1,TGTGCCACCAGCAGAGATCGGAATGAGCAGTTCTTC,CATSRDRNEQFF
15,TRBV19,TRBD1,NA,TRBJ1-2,TGTGCCAGTTCCCCCCCCGGGACAGGGGCTTATGGCTACACCTTC,CASSPPGTGAYGYTF
15,TRBV7-2,TRBD2,NA,TRBJ2-5,TGTGCCAGCAAGGTAGCGGGAGGACCGGGGGAGACCCAGTACTTC,CASKVAGGPGETQYF
16,TRBV11-2,NA,once,TRBJ1-6,TGTGCCAGCAGCCCAGGGGTGCCAGGCCCGGATTCACCCCTCCACTTT,CASSPGVPGPDSPLHF
15,TRBV19,NA,NA,TRBJ2-3,TGTGCCAGTAGTATGAGGACATTGGGGACAGATACGCAGTATTTT,CASSMRTLGTDTQYF
15,TRBV6-5,TRBD2,once,TRBJ2-7,TGTGCCAGTCAAGGCCCGGGACTAGCGGGAGGCGAGCAGTACTTC,CASQGPGLAGGEQYF
15,TRBV6-5,TRBD2,NA,TRBJ2-1,TGTGCCAGCAGTAGTGCGGGAGGGCATGCTGGGGAGCAGTTCTTC,CASSSAGGHAGEQFF
13,TRBV10-2,TRBD1,NA,TRBJ1-6,TGCGCCAGCAGGGACAGGGAAATTTCACCCCTCCACTTT,CASRDREISPLHF
14,TRBV7-9,NA,NA,TRBJ2-7,TGTGCCACACAGGGGGGGAGCGTCGAGAGCGAGCAGTACTTC,CATQGGSVESEQYF
15,TRBV28,TRBD1,NA,TRBJ2-4,TGTGCCAGCAGGGACAGGACACTAGCCAAAAACATTCAGTACTTC,CASRDRTLAKNIQYF
13,TRBV3-1/TRBV3-2,TRBD2,NA,TRBJ2-1,TGTGCCAGCAGCCCTGACCTAGCGGGAGCGCAGTTCTTC,CASSPDLAGAQFF
16,TRBV21-1,NA,NA,TRBJ1-4,TGTGCCAGCAGCTCGGAGGGCGGTACAACTAATGAAAAACTGTTTTTT,CASSSEGGTTNEKLFF
16,TRBV28,NA,NA,TRBJ2-3,TGTGCCAGCAGCCAAGGAGGGGCCAGGGGCACAGATACGCAGTATTTT,CASSQGGARGTDTQYF
15,TRBV27,TRBD2,NA,TRBJ2-5,TGTGCCAGCAGTCCCTCGGGGGGGGAGGAAGAGACCCAGTACTTC,CASSPSGGEEETQYF
15,TRBV3-1/TRBV3-2,TRBD1,NA,TRBJ1-4,TGTGCCAGCAGCCCAATGACAGGGGGAGGTGAAAAACTGTTTTTT,CASSPMTGGGEKLFF
15,TRBV28,NA,NA,TRBJ2-2,TGTGCCAGCAGTTTACAGGGGATTAACACCGGGGAGCTGTTTTTT,CASSLQGINTGELFF
14,TRBV19,TRBD1,NA,TRBJ1-5,TGTGCCAGTAGAACGAGACAGGGAGATCAGCCCCAGCATTTT,CASRTRQGDQPQHF
13,TRBV2,TRBD2,NA,TRBJ2-5,TGTGCCAGCACGCGGGGGGCTGGAGAGACCCAGTACTTC,CASTRGAGETQYF
13,TRBV11-2,TRBD1,NA,TRBJ1-1,TGTGCCAGCAGCTCGGACAGGGTGACTGAAGCTTTCTTT,CASSSDRVTEAFF
15,TRBV7-2,NA,NA,TRBJ2-2,TGTGCCAGCAGAGGTCTAGCGACGAACACCGGGGAGCTGTTTTTT,CASRGLATNTGELFF
16,TRBV7-9,NA,NA,TRBJ1-4,TGTGCCAGCAGCTTACGTCACGGGACCGCGGGGGAAAAACTGTTTTTT,CASSLRHGTAGEKLFF
17,TRBV3-1/TRBV3-2,NA,once,TRBJ1-4,TGTGCCAGCAGCCAAGAGGGAGGACGTCCTCGGGGGGAAAAACTGTTTTTT,CASSQEGGRPRGEKLFF
16,TRBV5-1,NA,NA,TRBJ2-1,TGCGCCAGCAGCTTACTAGGACCCAGCTCCTACAATGAGCAGTTCTTC,CASSLLGPSSYNEQFF
16,TRBV5-1,NA,NA,TRBJ1-3,TGCGCCAGCAGCCCGGACAGCAGCGTCTCTGGAAACACCATATATTTT,CASSPDSSVSGNTIYF